The sequence of this T cell receptor beta chain was determined in a study of T cells in Graves' hyperthyroidism and ophthalmopathy. Study-level results: The majority of expanded thyroid clonotypes above 0.001 also appeared in blood. Ophthalmopathy and stable hyperthyroidism were told apart by a 13 V-J model. Ophthalmopathy prediction by the model preceded onset by a median roughly 6 months.

TCR beta CDR3 regions were amplified from RNA transcripts. With the HTBI primer set, the TCR CDR3 went through a first round of RT-PCR. Using its own MiXCR run on the multiplex PCR reads, TCRdb lists one record per CDR3 protein. The sample includes about 500,000 distinct CDR3 sequences, 40% to 50% of them seen just once. This clonotype was seen at least ten times. Its antigen remains unknown. There are 14 residues in the CDR3. V lost 2 bases and J lost 5, with 12 bases in between. The source of this sequence is an adult woman with Graves' disease, either hyperthyroidism or ophthalmopathy (not recorded which). Sequenced material: peripheral blood or thyroid tissue (not recorded which). The chain carries TRBV12-3 or TRBV12-4 and TRBJ1-2; D gene uncertain. In DNA, the CDR3 is TGTGCCAGCAGTTTAAAGCCCAAGGGTTATGGCTACACCTTC. It codes for CASSLKPKGYGYTF.